The 30 T cell receptor beta chains given below trace back to one sample, sequenced in a study of blood T cell repertoires in COVID-19. Profiled with immunoSEQ multiplex PCR; TCRdb holds only in-frame clones, not every one. The sample contains around 310,000 clones, nearly 90% of which appear only once. Sample: peripheral blood. These receptors came from a woman in her thirties or forties with COVID-19, enrolled during active disease.

Only one count was recorded for this clone. The rearrangement joins TRBV27 to TRBJ2-3; D is possibly TRBD1 (6 bases). From germline, CDR1 is MNHEY and CDR2 SMNVEV (reference sequence). V lost 8 bases, J lost 1 base, and 7 bases lay in between. The CDR3 is 12 residues long. DNA for the CDR3: TGTGCCAGCTGGACAGGCACAGATACGCAGTATTTT. Its protein product is CASWTGTDTQYF.

The chain joins TRBV4-2 to TRBJ1-1; maybe TRBD1 (6 bases). Germline V gene lookup returns CDR1 LGHNA and CDR2 YNFKEQ. CDR3 length: 15 residues. Trimming removed 4 bases from V and 0 bases from J, with 12 bases in between. The CDR3 DNA reads TGTGCCAGCAGCCTCTGGACAGCCATGAACACTGAAGCTTTCTTT. This codes for CASSLWTAMNTEAFF.

The chain links TRBV27 to TRBJ1-4; a weak D match, TRBD1 (5 bases). The CDR3 sequence is 14 residues long. Per germline, CDR1 MNHEY and CDR2 SMNVEV (reference sequence). Trimming pared 8 bases from V and 2 bases from J, leaving 12 bases between. CDR3: CASGGFGTNEKLFF. The CDR3 nucleotides read TGTGCCAGCGGGGGGTTTGGGACTAATGAAAAACTGTTTTTT.

The chain recombines TRBV5-8 with TRBJ1-3, with D possibly matching TRBD1 (5 bases). V was clipped by 2 bases and J by 2 bases, with 14 bases between them. The CDR3 extends over 16 amino acids. The germline CDR1 and CDR2 sequences are SGHTS and YDEGEE. The DNA for the CDR3 is TGTGCCAGCAGCTTCGAGAGGACACTCACTGGAAACACCATATATTTT. Its translation is CASSFERTLTGNTIYF.

A few counts support this clone. This chain uses TRBV7-3 with TRBJ2-7; D is perhaps TRBD1 (6 bases). Germline V gene sequence: CDR1 SGHTA, CDR2 FQGTGA. V shed 2 bases and J shed 6 bases, with 11 bases lying between them. CDR3 length: 13 residues. The CDR3 nucleotides read TGTGCCAGCAGCTTAGTCGAAGGGGGCGAGCAGTACTTC. This translates into CASSLVEGGEQYF.

This clone was counted a few times. Other DNA sequences in this specimen translate into the identical CDR3. DNA for the CDR3: TGTGCCAGCGGTAGCTCCTACGAGCAGTACTTC. It encodes CASGSSYEQYF. This chain joins TRBV27 and TRBJ2-7; no clear D. The CDR3 totals 11 residues. Deletions cut 8 bases from V and 0 bases from J, with 5 bases between. The germline V gene has CDR1 MNHEY and CDR2 SMNVEV (reference sequence).

V gene TRBV7-9 combines with J gene TRBJ1-1, with TRBD1 identical over 9 bases. The length of the CDR3 is 13 residues. Germline CDR1 reads SEHNR; CDR2 reads FQNEAQ (reference sequence). Germline trimming cut 5 bases from V and 11 bases from J; bases unmatched to any gene: 9. CDR3 in amino acids: CASSKNRGQGAFF. CDR3 DNA: TGTGCCAGCAGCAAAAACAGGGGGCAAGGCGCTTTCTTT.

The chain employs TRBV27 and TRBJ2-7; 9 bases are shared with TRBD1. The CDR3 contains 15 residues. J lost 3 bases, V lost 6 bases, and 9 bases had no gene match. Per the germline V gene, CDR1 is MNHEY and CDR2 is SMNVEV (reference sequence). CDR3 sequence (DNA): TGTGCCAGCAGCTCTGGGGGACAGGGCTACTACGAGCAGTACTTC. Amino acid sequence: CASSSGGQGYYEQYF.

The CDR3 loop is CASSLAGTGGYEQYF. The DNA of the CDR3 is TGTGCCAGCAGCTTGGCCGGGACAGGGGGCTACGAGCAGTACTTC. V and J are TRBV5-4 and TRBJ2-7; the match to TRBD1 covers 11 bases. The V gene end was trimmed by 0 bases and the J gene end by 3 bases; junction bases not matched to a gene: 2. The CDR3 runs 15 residues. Germline loops: CDR1 SGHNT, CDR2 YYREEE (reference sequence).

The chain couples TRBV6-2 or TRBV6-3 to TRBJ1-5; 8 nucleotides match TRBD1. Per the germline V gene, CDR1 is MNHEY and CDR2 is SVGEGT. The CDR3 has 15 amino acids. Germline trimming cut 6 bases from V and 3 bases from J; bases unmatched to any gene: 7. Written as DNA, the CDR3 is TGTGCCAGCAGCACCGACAGGGGACACAATCAGCCCCAGCATTTT. This encodes CASSTDRGHNQPQHF.

About this clone: Other DNA sequences within the sample encode an identical CDR3. The chain uses TRBV3-1 (or the pseudogene TRBV3-2) and TRBJ2-7; TRBD1 might be the D (5 bases). V was trimmed by 3 bases and J by 2 bases, leaving 5 bases between them. The CDR3 length is 12 residues. CDR1 LGHDT and CDR2 YNNKEL come from the germline V gene (reference sequence). In DNA, the CDR3 is TGTGCCAGCAGCCAGGGGCCCTACGAGCAGTACTTC. Translation gives CASSQGPYEQYF.

V is TRBV4-3 and J is TRBJ2-3, with D maybe TRBD1 (5 bases). Trimming pared 4 bases from V and 6 bases from J, leaving 17 bases between. The CDR3 is made up of 15 amino acids. Germline assignment: CDR1 LGHNA and CDR2 YSLEER. CDR3 bases: TGCGCCAGCAGCCTGATAGGGGCCACGGGTGATACGCAGTATTTT. Translating it yields CASSLIGATGDTQYF.

This clone was found once. The genes are TRBV27 and TRBJ1-1; no reliable D call. The germline gives CDR1 MNHEY, CDR2 SMNVEV (reference sequence). The V gene lost 6 bases and the J gene lost 0 bases, with 11 bases spanning the gap. The CDR3 sequence is 14 residues long. The CDR3 reads CASRADRMNTEAFF. The CDR3 coding sequence is TGTGCCAGCAGAGCGGACCGAATGAACACTGAAGCTTTCTTT.

The count of this clone is one. V is TRBV11-2 and J is TRBJ1-5; no firm D call. CDR3 length: 15 amino acids. The V and J ends lost 2 bases and 4 bases respectively, with 12 bases between them. In germline, CDR1 is SGHAT, CDR2 FQNNGV. CDR3: CASSLRSRGNQPQHF. The CDR3 DNA sequence: TGTGCCAGCAGCTTAAGGTCGCGAGGGAATCAGCCCCAGCATTTT.

The rearrangement links TRBV19 to TRBJ2-4; 14 bases are shared with TRBD2. The V and J ends lost 6 bases and 3 bases, in that order; junction bases with no gene match: 4. CDR3 size: 16 residues. The germline V gene has CDR1 LNHDA and CDR2 SQIVND (reference sequence). CDR3 region: CASRYGLAGGKNIQYF. CDR3 bases: TGTGCCAGTAGATATGGACTAGCGGGAGGCAAAAACATTCAGTACTTC.

This sequence joins TRBV5-4 and TRBJ2-1; D is possibly TRBD2 (6 bases). There are 14 residues in the CDR3. CDR1 SGHNT and CDR2 YYREEE come from the germline V gene (reference sequence). V lost 2 bases, J lost 5 bases, and 11 bases lay in between. The CDR3 DNA reads TGTGCCAGCAGCTTAGATAGCGGCCACAATGAGCAGTTCTTC. It is translated as CASSLDSGHNEQFF.

This clone showed up just once. This chain joins TRBV19 and TRBJ2-1; TRBD2 aligns across 12 bases. V shed 5 bases and J 7 bases; nucleotides not matched to a gene: 6. CDR3 length: 15 amino acids. Looked up from germline, CDR1 is LNHDA and CDR2 is SQIVND (reference sequence). CDR3 in amino acids: CASSPGLAGLNEQFF. As DNA, the CDR3 is TGTGCCAGTAGTCCCGGACTAGCGGGACTGAATGAGCAGTTCTTC.

This clone has a handful of counts. This chain uses TRBV28 with TRBJ1-6, with 7 positions matching TRBD1. The CDR3 is 14 residues long. After removal of 8 bases from V and 8 bases from J, the junction contained 9 bases not matched to a gene. The V gene's germline CDR1 is MDHEN and CDR2 SYDVKM. As DNA, the CDR3 is TGTGCCAGCGAACCGGGACAGTCCCATTCACCCCTCCACTTT. This encodes CASEPGQSHSPLHF.

The gene calls are TRBV19 and TRBJ1-2, with 9 bases aligning to TRBD1. This CDR3 contains 18 residues. The V and J ends lost 7 bases and 0 bases, in that order; junction bases with no gene match: 15. CDR1 is LNHDA and CDR2 is SQIVND in the germline V gene (reference sequence). The CDR3 DNA follows: TGTGCCAGTACCGGGAGAGGGACAGGGCGAGGAGCTAACTATGGCTACACCTTC. Translated: CASTGRGTGRGANYGYTF. The full variable domain, its missing parts supplied by reference TRBV19 and TRBJ1-2, is DGGITQSPKYLFRKEGQNVTLSCEQNLNHDAMYWYRQDPGQGLRLIYYSQIVNDFQKGDIAEGYSVSREKKESFPLTVTSAQKNPTAFYLCASTGRGTGRGANYGYTFGSGTRLTVV.

The chain links TRBV7-8 to TRBJ2-7, with D possibly being TRBD2 (6 bases). CDR3 size: 17 residues. Trimming left V 5 bases short and J 4 bases short, with 24 bases between. Germline V lookup: CDR1 SGHVS, CDR2 FQNEAQ. Written as DNA, the CDR3 is TGTGCCAGCAGCCAGGCCTTGGGAGGCCCTCTGGAGTACGAGCAGTACTTC. Translation gives CASSQALGGPLEYEQYF.

The chain combines TRBV5-1 with TRBJ1-4, with 10 bases aligning to TRBD1. The CDR3 loop spans 15 amino acids. Germline V gene sequence: CDR1 SGHRS, CDR2 YFSETQ. Trimming at V came to 0 bases and at J to 8 bases, leaving 4 bases not matched to a gene. The CDR3 here is CASSLGTGGREKLFF. In DNA, the CDR3 is TGCGCCAGCAGCTTGGGGACAGGGGGGCGCGAAAAACTGTTTTTT.

This sequence joins TRBV28 and TRBJ2-7; perhaps TRBD2 as D (6 bases). The ends were cut back, 3 bases at V and 1 base at J, with 13 bases in the middle. Germline V lookup: CDR1 MDHEN, CDR2 SYDVKM. This CDR3 contains 15 residues. Here the CDR3 reads CASSFAGRLSYEQYF. CDR3 DNA sequence: TGTGCCAGCAGTTTTGCAGGGAGGCTATCCTACGAGCAGTACTTC.

This clone was observed a few times. The rearrangement uses TRBV4-2 and TRBJ1-2; 9 positions agree with TRBD1. With V trimmed by 1 base and J by 8 bases, 8 bases remained unmatched. Germline V gives CDR1 LGHNA, CDR2 YNFKEQ. The CDR3 length is 15 residues. The chain's CDR3 is CASSQGPDRGGGYTF. The CDR3 DNA reads as TGTGCCAGCAGCCAAGGCCCGGACAGGGGTGGCGGCTACACCTTC.

This chain uses TRBV7-9 with TRBJ1-5; D is unresolved. Trimming took 1 base from V and 7 from J, leaving 5 bases between them. CDR3 size: 12 residues. CDR1 is SEHNR, CDR2 FQNEAQ, per germline (reference sequence). The CDR3 is CASSLVGQPQHF. The DNA for the CDR3 is TGTGCCAGCAGCTTAGTGGGCCAGCCCCAGCATTTT.

V is TRBV5-1 and J is TRBJ1-1; the match to TRBD1 covers 9 bases. Germline V gene data show CDR1 as SGHRS and CDR2 as YFSETQ. CDR3 length equals 13 residues. V dropped 7 bases and J dropped 5; count of bases not matched to a gene: 6. The CDR3 protein is CASADRGRTEAFF. In DNA, the CDR3 is TGCGCCAGCGCGGACAGGGGCAGGACTGAAGCTTTCTTT.

This chain connects TRBV20-1 to TRBJ2-7, with no clear D. Trimming stripped 0 bases from V and 4 bases from J, with 4 bases between. Germline V lookup: CDR1 DFQATT, CDR2 SNEGSKA (reference sequence). The CDR3 sequence is 11 residues long. CDR3 bases: TGCAGTGCTAGAGACGTGTACGAGCAGTACTTC. Translating it yields CSARDVYEQYF.

This clone was counted between two and nine times. J is TRBJ2-3 and V is TRBV5-4, with TRBD2 matching 14 bases. Per the germline V gene, CDR1 is SGHNT and CDR2 is YYREEE (reference sequence). The junction had 3 bases not matched to a gene; V was cut back by 0 bases and J by 6 bases. CDR3 length equals 16 residues. DNA for the CDR3: TGTGCCAGCAGCTTGGGGACTAGCGGGGGGTTGGATACGCAGTATTTT. This codes for CASSLGTSGGLDTQYF.

This chain links TRBV7-9 with TRBJ2-7, with 10 positions matching TRBD2. Germline CDR1 reads SEHNR; CDR2 reads FQNEAQ (reference sequence). Trimming cost V 7 bases and J 0 bases; bases outside gene matches: 9. This CDR3 region has 16 residues. CDR3 residues: CASTPAGGLSSYEQYF. The CDR3 DNA sequence: TGTGCCAGCACCCCAGCGGGAGGGCTCAGCTCCTACGAGCAGTACTTC.

The table lists this clone with a few counts. The rearrangement uses TRBV9 and TRBJ1-2, with TRBD1 as a possible D gene (5 bases). This CDR3 has 13 amino acids. The V end lost 7 bases, the J end lost 8 bases, and 18 bases lay between the germline ends. Looked up from germline, CDR1 is SGDLS and CDR2 is YYNGEE. CDR3 sequence: CASRGGGWHGYTF. CDR3 DNA: TGTGCCAGCCGGGGGGGTGGTTGGCACGGCTACACCTTC.

The V gene is TRBV29-1, the J gene TRBJ1-6; possibly TRBD1 for D (5 bases). There are 13 residues in the CDR3. Germline V gives CDR1 SQVTM, CDR2 ANQGSEA. Deletions cut 3 bases from V and 10 bases from J, with 13 bases between. Here the CDR3 DNA reads TGCAGCGTTGACATACAGGATCTCTCACCCCTCCACTTT. Translation: CSVDIQDLSPLHF.